This T cell receptor beta chain appears in the sequencing data of a study of blood T cell repertoires in COVID-19. The wider study: Samples taken during acute and convalescent COVID-19 were collected in the United States, Italy and Spain. In each case, the material was cDNA or gDNA derived from T cells, B-cell-depleted T cells, or PBMCs.

In the authors' methods: Reference gene primer amplification gave estimated nucleated cell counts. Some clones are missing from TCRdb's copy, which holds only in-frame ones; the method was immunoSEQ multiplex PCR. That table is the source of V, J and clone size, and D and trimming were worked out from the DNA. The table shows about 270,000 clones, with about 90% occurring only once. This CDR3 has 14 amino acids. From germline, CDR1 is SGHRS and CDR2 YFSETQ. Trimming shortened V by 0 bases and J by 4 bases, and 10 bases separated the two germline ends. This TCR was recovered from a woman aged 25 to 39 with COVID-19, enrolled during active disease. The chain couples TRBV5-1 to TRBJ1-2, with D unclear. The sequenced sample was peripheral blood. The CDR3 spells CASSLDWSGYGYTF. The CDR3 coding sequence is TGCGCCAGCAGCTTGGATTGGTCAGGCTATGGCTACACCTTC.